This section outlines one T cell receptor (beta chain) sequence together with its context. The antigen is unknown. V gave up 7 bases and J gave up 4 bases, with 13 bases separating them. The CDR3 consists of 13 residues. Germline lookup yields CDR1 MDHEN and CDR2 SYDVKM. The protocol was immunoSEQ multiplex PCR, while the TCRdb copy is restricted to in-frame clones and leaves out a portion. Of about 410,000 clones listed, 89% were seen once; the top ten hold 1.5% to 2%. The data derive from a study of Ad26.COV2.S vaccination and SARS-CoV-2 variants. The overall study: Once or twice, 56 days apart, Ad26.COV2.S was delivered intramuscularly.

General study results and limits: It was vaccine recipients, not placebo recipients, who had the higher spike-specific TCR breadth. Substantial breadth in spike-specific CD8+ and CD4+ T cell responses was reportedly seen after vaccination.

Stated treatment: roughly 20 received Ad26.COV2.S at low or high dose, single or two shots; five or six received placebo; per-sample allocation not given. Collection of samples fell on day 63 after the first vaccine or placebo injection. This receptor was identified in a person aged 18-60 years who received the Ad26.COV2.S COVID-19 vaccine or a placebo. This chain connects TRBV28 to TRBJ2-5; D uncertain. The material sequenced was peripheral blood, taken in a trial of Ad26.COV2.S vaccine versus placebo. Written as DNA, the CDR3 is TGTGCCAGCACCTCCCACAGAGGAGAGACCCAGTACTTC. This sequence encodes CASTSHRGETQYF.